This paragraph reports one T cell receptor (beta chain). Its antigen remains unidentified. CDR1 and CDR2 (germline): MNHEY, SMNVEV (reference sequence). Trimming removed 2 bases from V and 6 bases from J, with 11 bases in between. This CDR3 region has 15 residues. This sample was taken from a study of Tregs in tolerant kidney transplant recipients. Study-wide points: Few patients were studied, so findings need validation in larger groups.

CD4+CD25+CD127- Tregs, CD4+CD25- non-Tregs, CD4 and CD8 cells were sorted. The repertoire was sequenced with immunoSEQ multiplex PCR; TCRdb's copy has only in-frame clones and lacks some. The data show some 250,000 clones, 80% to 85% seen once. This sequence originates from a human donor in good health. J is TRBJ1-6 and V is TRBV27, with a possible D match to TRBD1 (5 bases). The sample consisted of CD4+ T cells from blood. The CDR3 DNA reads TGTGCCAGCAGTTTACCAGGCAGGGTTAATTCACCCCTCCACTTT. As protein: CASSLPGRVNSPLHF.